The 13 T cell receptor beta chains below all came from one sample that was sequenced in a study of blood T cell repertoires in COVID-19. Clones were sequenced by immunoSEQ multiplex PCR, and TCRdb holds only the in-frame ones, with some missing. The data hold approximately 65,000 clones, with 80% to 90% observed a single time. Sequencing was done on a sample of peripheral blood. Source of these receptors: a man aged 35-49 years with acute or convalescent COVID-19.

J is TRBJ1-2 and V is TRBV5-4, with D unclear. V dropped 1 base and J dropped 4 bases, with 8 bases sitting between them. CDR3 length equals 13 residues. Germline-derived CDR1 and CDR2 are SGHNT and YYREEE (reference sequence). CDR3 protein: CASSLRGIYGYTF. As DNA, the CDR3 is TGTGCCAGCAGCTTGCGCGGAATCTATGGCTACACCTTC.

J is TRBJ2-7 and V is TRBV19; maybe TRBD2 (6 bases). V shed 5 bases and J shed 2 bases, with 13 bases lying between them. This CDR3 contains 14 residues. Germline V gene data show CDR1 as LNHDA and CDR2 as SQIVND (reference sequence). CDR3 coding DNA: TGTGCCAGTAGTTTTGACGGGGGAACCTACGAGCAGTACTTC. It encodes CASSFDGGTYEQYF.

This chain connects TRBV4-1 to TRBJ1-1; D remains ambiguous. The germline V gene encodes CDR1 MGHRA and CDR2 YSYEKL. This CDR3 comprises 11 residues. Trimming removed 1 base at V and 7 bases at J, with 4 bases between. CDR3 amino acids: CASSQGVEAFF. The CDR3 DNA follows: TGCGCCAGCAGCCAAGGAGTTGAAGCTTTCTTT.

The chain combines TRBV30 with TRBJ2-6; D might be TRBD2 (7 bases). The CDR3 consists of 15 residues. Germline V gene lookup returns CDR1 GTSNPN and CDR2 SVGIG (reference sequence). The germline V and J ends were trimmed by 3 bases and 4 bases, with 13 bases remaining between them. The CDR3 sequence is CAWRTGGGGANVLTF. In DNA, the CDR3 is TGTGCCTGGAGAACGGGGGGCGGCGGGGCCAACGTCCTGACTTTC.

The chain couples TRBV3-1 (or the pseudogene TRBV3-2) to TRBJ2-3, with D maybe TRBD2 (7 bases). Looked up from germline, CDR1 is LGHDT and CDR2 is YNNKEL (reference sequence). V lost 4 bases and J 9 bases, leaving 20 bases between the germline ends. CDR3 length: 15 amino acids. The CDR3: CASSLARGGGDTQYF. The DNA of the CDR3 is TGTGCCAGCAGCCTCGCTCGGGGCGGGGGCGACACGCAGTATTTT.

CDR3 protein: CASSQVSEGSPLHF. In nucleotides, the CDR3 is TGTGCCAGCAGCCAAGTCTCTGAGGGTTCACCCCTCCACTTT. The chain has TRBV3-1 (or the pseudogene TRBV3-2) and TRBJ1-6, with unresolved D. CDR3 size: 14 residues. The V and J ends lost 1 base and 9 bases respectively, with 10 bases between them. The germline V gene has CDR1 LGHDT and CDR2 YNNKEL (reference sequence).

This clone was observed a few times. V is TRBV4-1 and J is TRBJ1-5; 9 bases line up with TRBD1. The CDR3 runs to 16 residues. CDR1 and CDR2 from the germline V gene are MGHRA and YSYEKL. Germline trimming cut 1 base from V and 3 bases from J; bases unmatched to any gene: 4. The CDR3 sequence: CASSQVGQGNNQPQHF. The CDR3 coding sequence is TGCGCCAGCAGCCAAGTGGGACAGGGCAACAATCAGCCCCAGCATTTT.

The CDR3 DNA reads TGTGCCACCAGTCGACAGGGAAGCCAGCCCCAGCATTTT. Translated, it gives CATSRQGSQPQHF. The chain combines TRBV24-1 with TRBJ1-5; 7 nucleotides match TRBD1. This CDR3 region has 13 residues. Looked up from germline, CDR1 is KGHDR and CDR2 is SFDVKD. Trimming at V came to 6 bases and at J to 7 bases, leaving 5 bases not matched to a gene.

This clone was counted a single time. The CDR3 coding sequence is TGTGCCTGGAGTCCGGGGGAAAACAGAGATGAAAAACTGTTTTTT. Its protein is CAWSPGENRDEKLFF. The rearrangement joins TRBV30 to TRBJ1-4; D is possibly TRBD1 (5 bases). The germline gives CDR1 GTSNPN, CDR2 SVGIG (reference sequence). This CDR3 comprises 15 residues. V was trimmed by 2 bases and J by 6 bases, leaving 16 bases between them.

CDR3 in DNA: TGTGCCAGCGCAGGGGGCGCATGGGGAAACACCATATATTTT. Its protein product is CASAGGAWGNTIYF. The chain carries TRBV9 and TRBJ1-3, with 8 positions matching TRBD1. V was pared by 7 bases and J by 4 bases, with 7 bases of the junction left unmatched. Germline CDR1 is SGDLS and CDR2 is YYNGEE. This CDR3 has 14 amino acids.

The V and J genes are TRBV4-1 and TRBJ2-7, with D unresolved. Between the trimmed V and J ends, which lost 1 base and 7 bases, there was a span of 14 bases. Germline assignment: CDR1 MGHRA and CDR2 YSYEKL. The CDR3 covers 14 residues. CDR3 in DNA: TGCGCCAGCAGCCAAGCCGGATTAGCTCAAGAGCAGTACTTC. Translating gives CASSQAGLAQEQYF.

The rearrangement links TRBV9 to TRBJ2-1; 12 nucleotides align to TRBD2. This CDR3 contains 17 residues. V gave up 0 bases and J gave up 7 bases; unmatched junction bases: 8. Germline CDR1 is SGDLS and CDR2 is YYNGEE. DNA of the CDR3: TGTGCCAGCAGCGTAGACCCTCTAGCGGGGGGGTCAAATGAGCAGTTCTTC. Translating gives CASSVDPLAGGSNEQFF.

J is TRBJ2-1 and V is TRBV27, with D perhaps TRBD2 (5 bases). The V gene's germline CDR1 is MNHEY and CDR2 SMNVEV (reference sequence). This CDR3 is built from 16 residues. CDR3 sequence (DNA): TGTTCACCAGCTCCAGTCAGCAGGACTTGTAGGAATGAGCAGTTCTTC. The encoded protein is CSPAPVSRTCRNEQFF.